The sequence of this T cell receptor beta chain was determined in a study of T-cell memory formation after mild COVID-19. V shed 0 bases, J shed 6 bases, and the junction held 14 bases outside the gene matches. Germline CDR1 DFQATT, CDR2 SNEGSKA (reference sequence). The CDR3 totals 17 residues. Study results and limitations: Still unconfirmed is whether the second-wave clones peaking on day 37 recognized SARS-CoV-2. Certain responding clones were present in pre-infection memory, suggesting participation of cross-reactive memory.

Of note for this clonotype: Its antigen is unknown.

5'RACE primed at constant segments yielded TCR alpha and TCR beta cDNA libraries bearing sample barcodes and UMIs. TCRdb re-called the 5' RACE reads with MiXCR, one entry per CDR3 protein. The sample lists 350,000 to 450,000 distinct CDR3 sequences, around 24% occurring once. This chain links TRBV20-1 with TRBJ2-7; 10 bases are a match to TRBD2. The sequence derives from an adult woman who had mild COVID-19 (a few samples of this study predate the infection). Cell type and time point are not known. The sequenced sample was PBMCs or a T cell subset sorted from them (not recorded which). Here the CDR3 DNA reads TGCAGTGCTAGAGATGAAGCTCTAGCGGGGGTACTCTTCGAGCAGTACTTC. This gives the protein CSARDEALAGVLFEQYF.